This TCR beta chain was observed in a study of OX40 agonist ivuxolimab in advanced cancers. Study-level background: Averaging roughly 60 years in age, with a range of 23 to 79, the cohort was 80% to 90% male. Patients achieving partial responses numbered three: one hepatocellular carcinoma case and two cutaneous melanoma cases.

The protocol was immunoSEQ multiplex PCR, while the TCRdb copy is restricted to in-frame clones and leaves out a portion. The sample contains approximately 58,000 clones, 82% of which appear only once. A word on this clone: Its specificity is not known.

CDR3 length equals 14 residues. V lost 6 bases, J lost 6 bases, and 8 bases stayed unmatched. The V gene's germline CDR1 is MNHEY and CDR2 SVGAGI. General study results and limits: Undetermined was the antigen specificity of the expanded peripheral T cells. Averaging showed that CD8+ T cells had more expanded clones than CD4+ did.

The chain joins TRBV6-5 to TRBJ1-5; 7 nucleotides match TRBD1. The TCR was taken from an adult with an advanced solid tumor such as melanoma, head and neck, liver or kidney cancer. Sequenced material: CD4+ or CD8+ T cells sorted from blood, taken in a trial of the OX40 agonist ivuxolimab. As DNA, the CDR3 is TGTGCCAGCAGGATCGACAGGGAGGGTCAGCCCCAGCATTTT. It is translated as CASRIDREGQPQHF.